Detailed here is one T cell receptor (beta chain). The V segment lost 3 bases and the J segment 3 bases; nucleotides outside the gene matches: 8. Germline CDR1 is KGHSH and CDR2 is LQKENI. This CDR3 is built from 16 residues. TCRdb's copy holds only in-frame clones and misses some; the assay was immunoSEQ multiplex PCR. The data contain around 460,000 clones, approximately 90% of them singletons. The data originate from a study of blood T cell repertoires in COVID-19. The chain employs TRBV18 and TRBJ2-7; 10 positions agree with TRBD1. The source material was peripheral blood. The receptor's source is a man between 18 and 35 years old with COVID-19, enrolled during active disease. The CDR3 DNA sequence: TGTGCCAGCTCACCTATTTCGGGGACAGGGGTCTACGAGCAGTACTTC. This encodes CASSPISGTGVYEQYF.